The rows below give T cell receptor beta chains drawn from one sample of a study of tumor-infiltrating lymphocytes in primary liver carcinoma. TCRdb fed the multiplex PCR reads into MiXCR, producing one record per CDR3 protein. The sample records 95,000 to 150,000 distinct CDR3 sequences, roughly 69% being singletons. Sequenced sample: liver tumor tissue from sampling region 1. The receptors originated from a woman aged 60-75 years with primary liver carcinoma and hepatitis B virus infection. CDR3s include the opening cysteine and the closing phenylalanine or tryptophan. The D gene is left open where the match is weak. Clone size is stated in some rows and not others, as once, few, many or a class when expanded.

clone size | D gene | J gene | V gene | CDR3 DNA | CDR3 protein
many | . | TRBJ2-7 | TRBV6-2/TRBV6-3 | TGTGCCAGCAGTTATCGGTCTGCTCCTGACGAGCAGTACTTC | CASSYRSAPDEQYF
many | TRBD2 | TRBJ2-7 | TRBV5-4 | TGTGCCAGCAGCTTGGCGTCTAGCGGAAGCTACGAGCAGTACTTC | CASSLASSGSYEQYF
. | TRBD1 | TRBJ2-7 | TRBV28 | TGTGCCAGCAAAACCCCTCCGGGACAGGACTCCCACAATGAGCAGTACTTC | CASKTPPGQDSHNEQYF
many | TRBD2 | TRBJ2-2 | TRBV11-2 | TGTGCCAGCAGCTGGGGACTAGCGGACACCGGGGAGCTGTTTTTT | CASSWGLADTGELFF
. | . | TRBJ2-5 | TRBV11-2 | TGTGCCAGCAGCCCGGGGGTAAGGGAGACCCAGTACTTC | CASSPGVRETQYF
. | . | TRBJ1-1 | TRBV7-9 | TGTGCCAGCAGCCCTGTTTCCGACACGAACACTGAAGCTTCCTTT | CASSPVSDTNTEASF
many | . | TRBJ2-3 | TRBV11-1 | TGTGCCAGCAGCTTACAGCGAACAGATACGCAGTATTTT | CASSLQRTDTQYF
many | . | TRBJ1-1 | TRBV12-3/TRBV12-4 | TGTGCCAGCAGTTCGGGTTTGAACACTGAAGCTTTCTTT | CASSSGLNTEAFF
. | . | TRBJ2-1 | TRBV10-3 | TGTGCCATCAGTGAGCCTGGGGGGGGCACCTACAATGAGCAGTTCTTC | CAISEPGGGTYNEQFF
many | . | TRBJ1-1 | TRBV6-1 | TGTGCCAGCAGTAGCGGACCGGGCACTGAAGCTTTCTTT | CASSSGPGTEAFF
. | TRBD2 | TRBJ2-3 | TRBV11-2 | TGTGCCAGCTGCCTTCGGGGGGACACAGATACGCAGTATTTT | CASCLRGDTDTQYF
. | . | TRBJ1-2 | TRBV29-1 | TGCAGCGTTGAGTACAGGGTCTATGACTACACCTTC | CSVEYRVYDYTF
. | . | TRBJ2-6 | TRBV12-3/TRBV12-4 | TGTGCCAGCAGTTTAGCCGGTCTCGTGAAGGCTGGGGCCAACGTCCTGAGTTTC | CASSLAGLVKAGANVLSF
. | . | TRBJ1-2 | TRBV13 | TGTGTCAGCAGCCCCGGCGTCTATGGCTACACCTTC | CVSSPGVYGYTF
. | . | TRBJ2-7 | TRBV11-2 | TGTTCCAGCAGCTTAGGGCTAGTACAAACCTCCTACGAGCAGTACTTC | CSSSLGLVQTSYEQYF
. | TRBD1 | TRBJ2-1 | TRBV28 | TGTGCCAGCAGTTTACGTCCGGGACAGGGATACAGTGAGCAGTTCTTC | CASSLRPGQGYSEQFF
. | . | TRBJ2-3 | TRBV11-2 | TGTGCCAGCAGCCCACGGAGGGGGGGCTTGGATACGCAGTATTTT | CASSPRRGGLDTQYF
few | . | TRBJ2-1 | TRBV5-1 | TGCGCCAGCAGCTTGGGGGGCCATTCCTACAATGAGCAGTTCTTC | CASSLGGHSYNEQFF
. | TRBD2 | TRBJ2-1 | TRBV6-1 | TGTGTGACCAGAGCGGGGGACTCCTACAACGAGCAGTTCTTC | CVTRAGDSYNEQFF
many | . | TRBJ2-2 | TRBV12-3/TRBV12-4 | TGTGCCAGCAGCTTCCCTAACACCGGGGAGCTGTTTTTT | CASSFPNTGELFF
many | . | TRBJ2-5 | TRBV5-6 | TGTGCCAGCAGCTTGGGGACAGAACAAGAGACCCAGTACTTC | CASSLGTEQETQYF
once | TRBD1 | TRBJ1-1 | TRBV5-6 | TGTGCCAGCAGCTTCCTATCAGGGGGCTGGGACATTGAAGCTTTCTTT | CASSFLSGGWDIEAFF
many | . | TRBJ1-2 | TRBV12-3/TRBV12-4 | TGTGCCAGCAGTTTGAGGGGGGGTCGTGGCTACACCTTC | CASSLRGGRGYTF
many | . | TRBJ2-1 | TRBV10-3 | TGTGCCATCAGTGAGTCAAGGGACCATGAGCAGTTCTTC | CAISESRDHEQFF
. | . | TRBJ1-1 | TRBV28 | TGTGCCAGCAGTTTAAGTAAGGCTGAAGCTTTCTTT | CASSLSKAEAFF
many | TRBD2 | TRBJ2-3 | TRBV5-1 | TGCGCCAGTGCTACTAGCGGGAGTCCCCCAGATACGCAGTATTTT | CASATSGSPPDTQYF
. | TRBD1 | TRBJ2-3 | TRBV12-3/TRBV12-4 | TGTGCCAGCAGGATATCCGGGACAGGGTTGGGAACAGATACACAGTATTTT | CASRISGTGLGTDTQYF
. | . | TRBJ2-4 | TRBV11-2 | TGTGGCAGTAGCTTGGTGGGACCGAAAAACATTCAGTACTTC | CGSSLVGPKNIQYF
once | . | TRBJ2-1 | TRBV11-2 | TGTGCCAGCAGCTATATCCCACTGAGGAACTCCTACAATGAGCAGTTCTTC | CASSYIPLRNSYNEQFF
. | . | TRBJ2-2 | TRBV2 | TGTGCCAGCAGTGCGGATACCGGGGGGCTGTTTTTT | CASSADTGGLFF
. | TRBD2 | TRBJ2-3 | TRBV6-1 | TGTGCCAGCAGTGCCCAACTAGCGGGAGCTGATACGCAGTATTTT | CASSAQLAGADTQYF
. | . | TRBJ1-1 | TRBV6-5 | TGCGCCAGCAGAGGACTATGTCTAGGGGTGAACACTGAAGCTTTCTTT | CASRGLCLGVNTEAFF
. | . | TRBJ2-1 | TRBV5-1 | TGCGCCAGCAGCTTGCTCAGGGCCTTAAGCAATGAGCAGTTCTTC | CASSLLRALSNEQFF
. | . | TRBJ2-2 | TRBV11-2 | TGTGCCAGCGGCTTCCGACTAGCAGGGGATGCGGGGGAGCTGTTTTTT | CASGFRLAGDAGELFF
. | . | TRBJ2-7 | TRBV7-9 | TGTGCCAGCAGCTTGCGGGACAAGAACTACGAGCAGTACTTC | CASSLRDKNYEQYF
. | . | TRBJ2-1 | TRBV5-6 | TGTGCCAGCAGCGTCCTCACGGGACCCCACACCTACAATGAGCAGTTATTC | CASSVLTGPHTYNEQLF
few | . | TRBJ2-1 | TRBV7-9 | TGTGCCAGCAGCTACGGACTACCCAATGAGCAGTTCTTC | CASSYGLPNEQFF
few | . | TRBJ2-7 | TRBV11-2 | TGTGCCAGCAGCACCTGGGGTTCGTCTGAGCAGTACTTC | CASSTWGSSEQYF